The entry that follows covers one TCR beta chain sequence. Its antigen remains undetermined. No per-base quality is available; no much larger clone lies one base away. The sample belongs to a study of OX40 agonist ivuxolimab in advanced cancers. Regarding the study in general: The costimulatory receptor OX40 (CD134) was targeted by ivuxolimab, a fully human IgG2 agonistic monoclonal antibody. Intravenous ivuxolimab was administered to patients every 2 weeks at six dose levels: 0.01, 0.1, 0.3, 1.5, 3 and 10 mg/kg. Among the 52 dose-escalation patients, roughly 20 had hepatocellular carcinoma, 15 or so melanoma, 9 renal cell carcinoma and 9 head and neck cancer. The dose-escalation cohort was roughly 80% male with a mean age of about 65 years, ranging from roughly 20 to 85. Patients were allowed to have had prior anti-PD-1, anti-PD-L1 or anti-CTLA-4 therapy, and less than 45% of the dose-escalation patients had previously received checkpoint inhibitors. Partial responses occurred in three dose-escalation patients, of whom one had hepatocellular carcinoma and two had cutaneous melanoma. Peripheral TCRbeta sequencing aimed to test whether ivuxolimab altered TCR sequence diversity and caused clonal T-cell expansion. The paper reports the monotherapy dose-escalation portion (N ≈ 50 patients) of the phase I ivuxolimab trial.

Results the study describes overall, beyond this receptor: Partial responders in the 0.1-3.0 mg/kg groups had among the lowest normalized peripheral clonal expansion, especially among CD8+ T cells. Low levels of normalized T-cell clonal expansion were also seen in some patients who did not respond. The antigen specificity of the peripheral T cells that underwent clonal expansion was not determined. On average, CD8+ T cells showed more expanded clones than CD4+ T cells after ivuxolimab. At doses from 0.1 to 3.0 mg/kg, clonal expansion was seen in both CD4+ and CD8+ blood T cells between baseline and week 6.

The germline V gene specifies SGHAT as CDR1 and FQNNGV as CDR2. V is trimmed back by 4 bases and J by 7 bases, and the junction contains 4 bases that no gene match accounts for. Counted from cysteine to phenylalanine, this CDR3 has 14 amino acids. This entry keeps only the CDR3 DNA: 42 bases, framed from base 1. The trial excluded patients who had a history of autoimmune disease or who were on systemic immunosuppression. Peripheral blood for TCR sequencing was drawn from every dose cohort at baseline, at cycle 4 day 1 and at cycle 7 day 1. The samples were taken from a phase I, first-in-human, multicenter, open-label dose-escalation trial of ivuxolimab. Adults with locally advanced or metastatic melanoma, renal cell carcinoma, hepatocellular carcinoma or head and neck squamous cell carcinoma were enrolled in the trial. Before TCR sequencing, CD4+ T cells and CD8+ T cells from peripheral blood were sorted into separate populations.

Genomic DNA was extracted from sorted cells for sequencing of the TCRbeta CDR3 region. The immunoSEQ Assay was used for sequencing of TCRbeta CDR3 regions. TCRdb limited this immuneACCESS table to in-frame rearrangements with V and J called. A share of clones is missing; checked studies link under half to unresolved V genes, and the rest is unexplained. This sample gives 60,000 to 85,000 clones in total; around four fifths of them show up just once. Around 1.7% of the sample is held by the ten biggest clonotypes. The material was CD4+ or CD8+ T cells sorted from blood, obtained in a trial of the OX40 agonist ivuxolimab. This chain is built from TRBV11-2 and TRBJ1-6; TRBD1 lines up with 7 middle nucleotides. This clonotype originated in an adult with an advanced solid tumor such as melanoma, head and neck, liver or kidney cancer. This receptor has the CDR3 CASSSGQSNSPLHF. The nucleotide sequence reads TGTGCCAGCAGCTCGGGACAGTCCAATTCACCCCTCCACTTT.